The present T cell receptor (beta chain) was sequenced within a study of blood T cell repertoires in COVID-19. Study at large: Material from acute and convalescent COVID-19 was sourced from the United States, Italy and Spain. The analysed material was cDNA or gDNA that came from T cells, B-cell-depleted T cells, or PBMCs.

This clone was counted a single time. As processed by the authors: Amplification with reference gene primers provided the estimates of nucleated cell counts. Some clones are missing from TCRdb's copy, which holds only in-frame ones; the method was immunoSEQ multiplex PCR. That table is the source of V, J and clone size, and D and trimming were worked out from the DNA. This table holds approximately 89,000 clones, 87% found once. The origin of this receptor is a man aged 70-80 years with acute or convalescent COVID-19. Sequenced input: peripheral blood.

The CDR3 protein is CAWRETGEKLFF. The CDR3 DNA reads as TGTGCCTGGAGGGAGACGGGGGAAAAACTGTTTTTT. The rearrangement joins TRBV30 to TRBJ1-4; no firm D call. Germline CDR1 reads GTSNPN; CDR2 reads SVGIG (reference sequence). Trimming took off 3 bases at V and 8 bases at J, with 10 bases between the two ends. The CDR3 sequence is 12 residues long.